A selection of T cell receptor beta chains follows, all from one sample in a study of blood T cells in healthy people across ages. TCRdb fed the 5' RACE reads into MiXCR, producing one record per CDR3 protein. The table lists roughly 1,300,000 distinct CDR3 sequences, approximately 59% of them singletons. Source material: blood. All receptors come from a man aged 18 to 30 in good health. Each CDR3 is given with its conserved first and last residue. A D gene is named only where the DNA matches it firmly. Rows give clone size only sometimes, using once, few, many, or a class for an expanded clone.

d_call j_call clone_size v_call cdr3_aa cdr3_nt
NA TRBJ2-3 NA TRBV12-3/TRBV12-4 CASSLGVTGDTQYF TGTGCCAGCAGTTTAGGCGTGACCGGGGATACGCAGTATTTT
NA TRBJ2-1 NA TRBV6-2/TRBV6-3 CASSSHRVDNNEQFF TGTGCCAGCAGTAGCCACCGGGTTGATAACAATGAGCAGTTCTTC
NA TRBJ1-4 NA TRBV7-9 CASSSERVGEKLFF TGTGCCAGCAGCTCAGAGCGGGTGGGGGAAAAACTGTTTTTT
NA TRBJ1-2 NA TRBV9 CASSPFIPGISYTF TGTGCCAGCAGCCCATTCATACCCGGGATAAGCTACACCTTC
NA TRBJ1-1 NA TRBV11-2 CASSLVGSLNTEAFF TGTGCCAGCAGCTTAGTAGGCAGTCTGAACACTGAAGCTTTCTTT
NA TRBJ2-3 NA TRBV4-1 CASSQWAGDFTGTQYF TGCGCCAGCAGCCAGTGGGCAGGGGACTTCACAGGTACGCAGTATTTT
NA TRBJ2-5 few TRBV20-1 CSAGQTYQETQYF TGCAGTGCGGGACAAACGTACCAAGAGACCCAGTACTTC
TRBD1 TRBJ2-1 few TRBV6-5 CASRPGQASEQFF TGTGCCAGCAGACCCGGACAGGCCAGTGAGCAGTTCTTC
TRBD2 TRBJ2-5 few TRBV18 CASSPPTSRETQYF TGTGCCAGCTCACCACCGACTAGCCGCGAGACCCAGTACTTC
NA TRBJ2-1 NA TRBV6-2/TRBV6-3 CASSYTKFTGKDNEQFF TGTGCCAGCAGTTACACAAAATTCACCGGGAAGGACAATGAGCAGTTCTTC
NA TRBJ2-4 few TRBV7-9 CASSLDKAPSRNIQYF TGTGCCAGCAGCTTAGATAAGGCCCCCAGTAGGAACATTCAGTACTTC